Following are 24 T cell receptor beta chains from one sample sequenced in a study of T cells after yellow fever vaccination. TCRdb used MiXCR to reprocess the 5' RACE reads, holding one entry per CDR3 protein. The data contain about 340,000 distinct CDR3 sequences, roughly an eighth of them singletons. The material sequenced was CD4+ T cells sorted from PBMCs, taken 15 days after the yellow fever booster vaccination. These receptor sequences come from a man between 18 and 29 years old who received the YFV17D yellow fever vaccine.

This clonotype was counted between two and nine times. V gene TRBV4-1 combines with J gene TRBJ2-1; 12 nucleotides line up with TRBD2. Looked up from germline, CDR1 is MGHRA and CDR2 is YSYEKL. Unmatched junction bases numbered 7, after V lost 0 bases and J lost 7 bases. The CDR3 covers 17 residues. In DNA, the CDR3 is TGCGCCAGCAGCCAAGATCATAGGACTAGCGGGGATAATGAGCAGTTCTTC. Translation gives CASSQDHRTSGDNEQFF.

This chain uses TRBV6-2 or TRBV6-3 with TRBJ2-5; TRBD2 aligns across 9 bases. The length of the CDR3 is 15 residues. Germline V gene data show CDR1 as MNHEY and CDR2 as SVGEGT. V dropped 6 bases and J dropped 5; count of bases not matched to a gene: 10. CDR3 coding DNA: TGTGCCAGCAGCCGCGGGGGGGCCGTTTTGGAGACCCAGTACTTC. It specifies CASSRGGAVLETQYF.

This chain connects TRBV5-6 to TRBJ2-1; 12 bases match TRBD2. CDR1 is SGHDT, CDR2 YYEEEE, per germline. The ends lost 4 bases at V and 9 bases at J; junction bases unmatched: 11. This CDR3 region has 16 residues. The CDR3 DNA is TGTGCCAGCAGCCTGGTGGGACTAGCGGGTTGGGGTGAGCAGTTCTTC. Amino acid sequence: CASSLVGLAGWGEQFF. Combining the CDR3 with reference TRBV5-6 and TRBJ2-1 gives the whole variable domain DAGVTQSPTHLIKTRGQQVTLRCSPKSGHDTVSWYQQALGQGPQFIFQYYEEEERQRGNFPDRFSGHQFPNYSSELNVNALLLGDSALYLCASSLVGLAGWGEQFFGPGTRLTVL.

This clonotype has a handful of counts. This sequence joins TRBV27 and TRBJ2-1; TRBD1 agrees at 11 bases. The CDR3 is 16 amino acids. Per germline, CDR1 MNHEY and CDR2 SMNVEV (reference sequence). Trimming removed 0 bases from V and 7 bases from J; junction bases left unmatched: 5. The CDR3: CASSLSGTGGRNEQFF. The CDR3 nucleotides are TGTGCCAGCAGTTTATCGGGGACAGGGGGGCGAAATGAGCAGTTCTTC.

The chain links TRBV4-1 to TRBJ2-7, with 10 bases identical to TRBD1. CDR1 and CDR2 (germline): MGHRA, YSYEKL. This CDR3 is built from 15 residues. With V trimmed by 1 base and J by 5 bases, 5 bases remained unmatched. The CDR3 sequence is CASSQGDRGTHEQYV. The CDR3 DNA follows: TGCGCCAGCAGCCAAGGGGACAGGGGTACCCACGAGCAGTACGTC.

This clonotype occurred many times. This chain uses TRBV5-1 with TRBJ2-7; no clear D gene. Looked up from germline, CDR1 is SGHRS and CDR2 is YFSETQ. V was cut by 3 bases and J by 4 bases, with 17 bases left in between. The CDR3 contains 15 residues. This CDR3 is CASSSRAGAGYEQYF. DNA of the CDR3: TGCGCCAGCAGCTCTCGGGCTGGAGCCGGGTACGAGCAGTACTTC. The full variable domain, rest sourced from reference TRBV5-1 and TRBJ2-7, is KAGVTQTPRYLIKTRGQQVTLSCSPISGHRSVSWYQQTPGQGLQFLFEYFSETQRNKGNFPGRFSGRQFSNSRSEMNVSTLELGDSALYLCASSSRAGAGYEQYFGPGTRLTVT.

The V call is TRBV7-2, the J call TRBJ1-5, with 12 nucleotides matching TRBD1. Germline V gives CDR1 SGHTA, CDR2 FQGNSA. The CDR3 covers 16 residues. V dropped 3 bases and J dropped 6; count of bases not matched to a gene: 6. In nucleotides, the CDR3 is TGTGCCAGCAGCTTGGGGGACAGGGGGCTAAGTCAGCCCCAGCATTTT. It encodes CASSLGDRGLSQPQHF.

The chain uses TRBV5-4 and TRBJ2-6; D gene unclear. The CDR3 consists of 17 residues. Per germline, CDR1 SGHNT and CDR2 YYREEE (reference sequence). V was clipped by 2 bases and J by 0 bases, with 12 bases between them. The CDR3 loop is CASSFKGPSSGANVLTF. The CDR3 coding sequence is TGTGCCAGCAGCTTTAAGGGCCCCTCCTCTGGGGCCAACGTCCTGACTTTC. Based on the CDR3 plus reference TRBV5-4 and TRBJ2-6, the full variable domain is ETGVTQSPTHLIKTRGQQVTLRCSSQSGHNTVSWYQQALGQGPQFIFQYYREEENGRGNFPPRFSGLQFPNYSSELNVNALELDDSALYLCASSFKGPSSGANVLTFGAGSRLTVL.

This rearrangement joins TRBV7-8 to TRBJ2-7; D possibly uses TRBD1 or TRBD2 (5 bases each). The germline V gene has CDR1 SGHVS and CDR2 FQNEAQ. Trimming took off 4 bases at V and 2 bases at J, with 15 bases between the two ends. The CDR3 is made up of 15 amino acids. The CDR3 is CASSSTGTMAYEQYF. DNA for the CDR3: TGTGCCAGCAGCTCCACCGGGACGATGGCCTACGAGCAGTACTTC.

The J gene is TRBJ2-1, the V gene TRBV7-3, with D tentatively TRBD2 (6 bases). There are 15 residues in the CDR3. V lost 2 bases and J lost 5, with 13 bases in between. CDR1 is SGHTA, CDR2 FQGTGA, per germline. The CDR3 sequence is CASSLFGGVDNEQFF. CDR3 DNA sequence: TGTGCCAGCAGCTTATTCGGGGGTGTAGACAATGAGCAGTTCTTC.

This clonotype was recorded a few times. Written as DNA, the CDR3 is TGCAGTGCTACCGGAGATTCTAATGAAAAACTGTTTTTT. Residues: CSATGDSNEKLFF. The chain links TRBV20-1 to TRBJ1-4; D is unclear. Germline loops: CDR1 DFQATT, CDR2 SNEGSKA (reference sequence). Trimming stripped 4 bases from V and 3 bases from J, with 9 bases between. This CDR3 is 13 amino acids long.

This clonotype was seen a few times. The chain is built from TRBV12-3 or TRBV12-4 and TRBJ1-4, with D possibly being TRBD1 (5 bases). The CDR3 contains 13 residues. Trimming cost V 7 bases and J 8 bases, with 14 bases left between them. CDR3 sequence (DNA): TGTGCCAGCAAGTACAGGCGACAGGAAAAACTGTTTTTT. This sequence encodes CASKYRRQEKLFF.

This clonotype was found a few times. The CDR3 reads CATSDRNRTGFIDTQYF. The CDR3 bases are TGTGCCACCAGTGATCGGAATCGGACAGGGTTTATAGATACGCAGTATTTT. The chain combines TRBV24-1 with TRBJ2-3, with 8 bases aligning to TRBD1. J gave up 5 bases and V 3 bases, and 12 bases lay outside the gene matches. Germline assignment: CDR1 KGHDR and CDR2 SFDVKD. The CDR3 contains 17 residues.

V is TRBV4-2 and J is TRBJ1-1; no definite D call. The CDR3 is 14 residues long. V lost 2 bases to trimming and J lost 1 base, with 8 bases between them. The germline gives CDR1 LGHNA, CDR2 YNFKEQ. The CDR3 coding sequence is TGTGCCAGCAGCCAACCACGTGGGAACACTGAAGCTTTCTTT. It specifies CASSQPRGNTEAFF.

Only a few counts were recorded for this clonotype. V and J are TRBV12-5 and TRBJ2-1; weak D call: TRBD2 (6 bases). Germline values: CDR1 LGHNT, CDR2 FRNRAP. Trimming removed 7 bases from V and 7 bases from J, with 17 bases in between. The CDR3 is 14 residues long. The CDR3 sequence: CASAPRGSGNEQFF. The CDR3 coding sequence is TGTGCTAGTGCTCCCCGGGGGTCGGGGAATGAGCAGTTCTTC.

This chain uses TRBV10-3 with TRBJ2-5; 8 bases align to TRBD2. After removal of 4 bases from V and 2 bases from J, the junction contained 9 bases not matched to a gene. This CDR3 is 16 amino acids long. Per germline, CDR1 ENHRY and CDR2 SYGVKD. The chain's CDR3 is CAISAGVAGTQETQYF. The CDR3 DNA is TGTGCCATCAGTGCGGGGGTAGCGGGAACTCAAGAGACCCAGTACTTC.

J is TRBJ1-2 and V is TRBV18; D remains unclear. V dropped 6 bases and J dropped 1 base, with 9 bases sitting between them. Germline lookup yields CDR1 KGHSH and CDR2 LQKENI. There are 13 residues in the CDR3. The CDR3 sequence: CASSPPFNYGYTF. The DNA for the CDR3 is TGTGCCAGCTCGCCGCCCTTTAACTATGGCTACACCTTC.

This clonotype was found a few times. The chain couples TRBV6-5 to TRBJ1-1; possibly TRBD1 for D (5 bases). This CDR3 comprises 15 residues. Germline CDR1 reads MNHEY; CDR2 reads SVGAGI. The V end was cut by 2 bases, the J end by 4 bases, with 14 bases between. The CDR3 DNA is TGTGCCAGCAGTTACCGGCCCCAGGGAGGCACTGAAGCTTTCTTT. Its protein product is CASSYRPQGGTEAFF.

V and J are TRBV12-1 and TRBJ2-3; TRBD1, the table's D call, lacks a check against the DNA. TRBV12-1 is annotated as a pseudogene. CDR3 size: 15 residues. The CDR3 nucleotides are TGTGCCAGCGCTCGCCTTTGGGGGGTGGTAGATACGCAGTATTTT. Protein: CASARLWGVVDTQYF.

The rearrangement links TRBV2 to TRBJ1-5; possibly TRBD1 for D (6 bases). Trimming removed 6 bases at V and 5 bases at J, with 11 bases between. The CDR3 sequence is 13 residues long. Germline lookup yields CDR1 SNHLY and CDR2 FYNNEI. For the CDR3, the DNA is TGTGCCAGCAGATCGGACAGCCATCAGCCCCAGCATTTT. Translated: CASRSDSHQPQHF.

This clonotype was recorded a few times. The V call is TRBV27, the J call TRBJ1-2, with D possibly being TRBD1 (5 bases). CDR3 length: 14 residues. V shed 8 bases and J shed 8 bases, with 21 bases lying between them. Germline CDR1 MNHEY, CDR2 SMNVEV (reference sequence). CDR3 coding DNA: TGTGCCAGCGGTGGGGCGACAGTCTATGGAGGCTACACCTTC. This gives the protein CASGGATVYGGYTF.

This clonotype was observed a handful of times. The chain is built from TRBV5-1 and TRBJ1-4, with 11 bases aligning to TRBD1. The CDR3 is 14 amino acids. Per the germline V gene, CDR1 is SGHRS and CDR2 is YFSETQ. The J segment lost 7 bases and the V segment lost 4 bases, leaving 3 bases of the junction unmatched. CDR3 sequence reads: CASSPDRGLEKLFF. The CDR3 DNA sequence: TGCGCCAGCAGCCCGGACAGGGGGCTTGAAAAACTGTTTTTT.

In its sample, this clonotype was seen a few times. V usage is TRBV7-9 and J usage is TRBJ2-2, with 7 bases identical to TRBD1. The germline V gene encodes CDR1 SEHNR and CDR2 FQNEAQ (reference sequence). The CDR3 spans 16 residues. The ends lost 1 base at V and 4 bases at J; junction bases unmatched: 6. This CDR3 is CASSLDRGTATGELFF. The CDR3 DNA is TGTGCCAGCAGCTTAGACAGGGGCACGGCCACCGGGGAGCTGTTTTTT.

CDR3 sequence reads: CATSLSLIGTDTQYF. The CDR3 DNA is TGTGCCACCAGTCTTTCGTTAATCGGCACAGATACGCAGTATTTT. The rearrangement links TRBV15 to TRBJ2-3; D ambiguous. Germline V gene data show CDR1 as LNHNV and CDR2 as YYDKDF (reference sequence). V shed 6 bases and J shed 1 base, with 14 bases lying between them. CDR3 length equals 15 residues.